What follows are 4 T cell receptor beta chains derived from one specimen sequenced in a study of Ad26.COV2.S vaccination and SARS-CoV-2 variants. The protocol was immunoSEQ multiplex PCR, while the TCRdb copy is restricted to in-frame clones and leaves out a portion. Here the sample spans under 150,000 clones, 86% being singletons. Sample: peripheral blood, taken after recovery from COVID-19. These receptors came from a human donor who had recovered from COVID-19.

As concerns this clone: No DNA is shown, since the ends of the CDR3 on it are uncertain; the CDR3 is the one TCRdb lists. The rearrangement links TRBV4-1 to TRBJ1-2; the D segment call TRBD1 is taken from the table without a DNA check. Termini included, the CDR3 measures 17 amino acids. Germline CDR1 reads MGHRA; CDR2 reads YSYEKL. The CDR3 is CASSPSQVGYTFGGYTF.

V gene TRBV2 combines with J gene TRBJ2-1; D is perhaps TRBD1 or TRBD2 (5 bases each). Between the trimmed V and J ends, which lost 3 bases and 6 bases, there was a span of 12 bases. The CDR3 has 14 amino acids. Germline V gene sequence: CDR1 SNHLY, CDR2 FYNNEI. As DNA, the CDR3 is TGTGCCAGCAGTGACGGGACCCTGGCCAATGAGCAGTTCTTC. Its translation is CASSDGTLANEQFF.

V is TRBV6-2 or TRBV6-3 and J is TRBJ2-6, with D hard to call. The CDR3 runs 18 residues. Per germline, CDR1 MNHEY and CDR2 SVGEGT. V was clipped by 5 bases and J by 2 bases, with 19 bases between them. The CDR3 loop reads CASSTIRTHFPGANVLTF. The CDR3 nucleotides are TGTGCCAGCAGTACGATTCGGACCCATTTTCCTGGGGCCAACGTCCTGACTTTC.

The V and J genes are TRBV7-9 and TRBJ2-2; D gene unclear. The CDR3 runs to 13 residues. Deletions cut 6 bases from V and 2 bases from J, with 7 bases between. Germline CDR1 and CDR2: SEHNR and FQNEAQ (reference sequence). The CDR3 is CASRIGNTGELFF. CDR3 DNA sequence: TGTGCCAGCAGGATAGGAAACACCGGGGAGCTGTTTTTT.